These 3 T cell receptor beta chains were all obtained from the same sample, sequenced in a study of blood T cell repertoires in COVID-19. The data were produced by immunoSEQ multiplex PCR, yet TCRdb's version contains in-frame clones alone and is incomplete. Of fewer than 500,000 clones detected, 80% to 90% appear once; the ten largest clones hold 0.95% to 1.2%. The sample consisted of PBMCs or T cells enriched from blood (not recorded which). The receptors stem from a man under 40 who had recovered from COVID-19.

The CDR3 loop reads CAGATGGSKEQYF. CDR3 nucleotides: TGTGCCGGCGCTACGGGGGGATCGAAAGAGCAGTACTTC. The chain carries TRBV28 and TRBJ2-7; 7 bases are shared with TRBD2. The length of the CDR3 is 13 residues. Looked up from germline, CDR1 is MDHEN and CDR2 is SYDVKM. J gave up 7 bases and V 11 bases, and 14 bases lay outside the gene matches.

This chain uses TRBV2 with TRBJ2-2; 9 bases agree with TRBD2. Germline loops: CDR1 SNHLY, CDR2 FYNNEI. The CDR3 has 15 amino acids. Trimming took 6 bases from V and 5 from J; bases not matched to a gene: 7. CDR3 region: CASRKLAGATGELFF. The CDR3 coding sequence is TGTGCCAGCAGGAAGTTAGCGGGAGCGACCGGGGAGCTGTTTTTT.

The V and J genes are TRBV19 and TRBJ2-1; 13 nucleotides line up with TRBD2. V gave up 9 bases and J gave up 6 bases; unmatched junction bases: 17. This CDR3 has 18 amino acids. Germline CDR1 is LNHDA and CDR2 is SQIVND (reference sequence). This chain's CDR3 is CASKPGLAGLRGFNEQFF. CDR3 nucleotide sequence: TGTGCCAGCAAACCGGGACTAGCGGGATTAAGGGGTTTCAATGAGCAGTTCTTC. The complete variable domain, with remaining parts taken from reference TRBV19 and TRBJ2-1, reads DGGITQSPKYLFRKEGQNVTLSCEQNLNHDAMYWYRQDPGQGLRLIYYSQIVNDFQKGDIAEGYSVSREKKESFPLTVTSAQKNPTAFYLCASKPGLAGLRGFNEQFFGPGTRLTVL.